This T cell receptor (beta chain) was recorded in a study of T cell responses to AZD1222 COVID-19 vaccine. Background on the study: Second-dose intervals near 4 or 12 weeks were combined. General study findings and limits: Compared with day 0, the breadth and depth of the Spike-specific TCR repertoire rose significantly after two doses of AZD1222. Among AZD1222 vaccinees, only five to seven were seropositive at baseline. Vaccine-associated CD4 TCRs spanned spike, dominant at 160-218 and 743-854.

As for this clone: Its antigen is undetermined.

Germline loops: CDR1 MGHDK, CDR2 SYGVNS. V dropped 1 base and J dropped 8 bases, with 14 bases sitting between them. The CDR3 spans 14 residues. Here immunoSEQ multiplex PCR was the method, and the copy in TCRdb shows in-frame clones only, minus some. This table holds roughly 100,000 clones, approximately 88% found once. The gene calls are TRBV25-1 and TRBJ1-2; D possibly corresponds to TRBD1 (5 bases). The clonotype comes from an adult in good health. Sequencing was performed on peripheral blood, taken on day 0 of AZD1222 vaccination. The CDR3 DNA is TGTGCCAGCAGTGAATCTGAGGGGAAGGACGGCTACACCTTC. It translates to CASSESEGKDGYTF.